This passage covers 11 T cell receptor beta chains from one sample sequenced in a study of a mutant IDH1 vaccine in newly diagnosed glioma. The time point: week 5, during vaccination. A single vaccine dose contained 300 ug of mutant IDH1 20-mer peptide, and topical imiquimod was used with it. Libraries were prepared by immunoSEQ multiplex PCR; TCRdb keeps only in-frame clonotypes and omits some of them. The sample lists 30,000 to 35,000 clones, 55% to 60% seen once, with 8% to 13% in the top ten. These receptors' antigens are unknown. The sequencing here drew on PBMCs, taken from a glioma patient whose treatment included an IDH1 peptide vaccine. Receptors originate from a woman aged 18-29 years with glioma.

The CDR3 bases are TGTGCCAGCAGCCTAACCGGGGAGCTGTTTTTT. Translation gives CASSLTGELFF. This chain joins TRBV2 and TRBJ2-2; unclear D gene. The CDR3 is made up of 11 amino acids. Per the germline V gene, CDR1 is SNHLY and CDR2 is FYNNEI. V dropped 6 bases and J dropped 5 bases, with 4 bases sitting between them.

The rearrangement links TRBV6-4 to TRBJ1-5; D remains unclear. The CDR3 loop spans 13 amino acids. V lost 2 bases and J lost 6, with 8 bases in between. CDR1 and CDR2 (germline): MRHNA, SNTAGT. As DNA, the CDR3 is TGTGCCAGCAGTGACGGGGTCGGTCAGCCCCAGCATTTT. It encodes CASSDGVGQPQHF.

The J gene is TRBJ1-5, the V gene TRBV5-6; D call uncertain. The CDR3 extends over 15 amino acids. Germline V gene data show CDR1 as SGHDT and CDR2 as YYEEEE. The germline V and J ends were trimmed by 4 bases and 0 bases, with 11 bases remaining between them. CDR3 region: CASSLRGVSNQPQHF. The CDR3 nucleotides read TGTGCCAGCAGCCTCCGCGGGGTTAGCAATCAGCCCCAGCATTTT.

The chain is built from TRBV29-1 and TRBJ2-5, with D hard to call. Germline assignment: CDR1 SQVTM and CDR2 ANQGSEA. CDR3 length: 11 residues. The germline V and J ends were trimmed by 3 bases and 5 bases, with 7 bases remaining between them. For the CDR3, the DNA is TGCAGCGTTGACACCGCCGAGACCCAGTACTTC. Translation gives CSVDTAETQYF.

This clone occurred once. The rearrangement uses TRBV27 and TRBJ2-2; 11 nucleotides match TRBD1. The CDR3 runs to 19 residues. Germline V gene lookup returns CDR1 MNHEY and CDR2 SMNVEV (reference sequence). Germline trimming cut 2 bases from V and 2 bases from J; bases unmatched to any gene: 10. Here the CDR3 DNA reads TGTGCCAGCAGTTTAGTTCTCTCCGGGACAGGGGGAAACACCGGGGAGCTGTTTTTT. It is translated as CASSLVLSGTGGNTGELFF.

V usage is TRBV27 and J usage is TRBJ2-7; D may be TRBD2 (5 bases). Germline lookup yields CDR1 MNHEY and CDR2 SMNVEV (reference sequence). Trimming left V 2 bases short and J 0 bases short, with 17 bases between. CDR3 length: 17 residues. The CDR3 region is CASSLQGLAFSSYEQYF. The CDR3 DNA follows: TGTGCCAGCAGTTTACAAGGGCTAGCCTTTAGCTCCTACGAGCAGTACTTC.

The table lists this clone with a few counts. The chain has TRBV29-1 and TRBJ1-1; D possibly corresponds to TRBD1 (5 bases). There are 14 residues in the CDR3. The germline V gene encodes CDR1 SQVTM and CDR2 ANQGSEA. With 0 bases removed from V and 6 bases from J, the gap between germline ends came to 14 bases. CDR3 loop: CSVEDPGGWPEAFF. The CDR3 nucleotides read TGCAGCGTTGAAGATCCGGGGGGGTGGCCTGAAGCTTTCTTT. Full variable domain (missing parts from reference TRBV29-1 and TRBJ1-1): SAVISQKPSRDICQRGTSLTIQCQVDSQVTMMFWYRQQPGQSLTLIATANQGSEATYESGFVIDKFPISRPNLTFSTLTVSNMSPEDSSIYLCSVEDPGGWPEAFFGQGTRLTVV.

This clone was seen more than once but under ten times. The genes are TRBV15 and TRBJ2-3; TRBD1 aligns across 9 bases. The CDR3 loop spans 18 amino acids. The V gene's germline CDR1 is LNHNV and CDR2 YYDKDF (reference sequence). V was pared by 0 bases and J by 4 bases, with 11 bases of the junction left unmatched. The chain's CDR3 is CATSRDQDRGLIADTQYF. The CDR3 coding sequence is TGTGCCACCAGCAGAGATCAGGACAGGGGACTCATAGCAGATACGCAGTATTTT.

The rearrangement joins TRBV5-4 to TRBJ2-1, with 12 bases that match TRBD2. Germline V gives CDR1 SGHNT, CDR2 YYREEE (reference sequence). The CDR3 is made up of 16 amino acids. V was clipped by 4 bases and J by 5 bases; unmatched bases: 7. In nucleotides, the CDR3 is TGTGCCAGCAGCCGGAGGACTAGCGGGGTTAACAATGAGCAGTTCTTC. Amino acid sequence: CASSRRTSGVNNEQFF.

This clone came up once. V is TRBV6-6 and J is TRBJ1-2; D remains ambiguous. CDR3 length equals 15 residues. The V and J ends lost 5 bases and 1 base respectively, with 14 bases between them. Germline lookup yields CDR1 MNHNY and CDR2 SVGAGI (reference sequence). DNA for the CDR3: TGTGCCAGCAGTCCCCCTAGGAGACTTAACTATGGCTACACCTTC. Amino acid sequence: CASSPPRRLNYGYTF.

This chain connects TRBV2 to TRBJ1-4; the D is unclear. The CDR3 length is 13 residues. Germline V gives CDR1 SNHLY, CDR2 FYNNEI. Trimming shortened V by 4 bases and J by 17 bases, and 20 bases separated the two germline ends. CDR3 sequence (DNA): TGTGCCAGCAGTGTCCAACATCAAGCCGACATTTTTTTT. It is translated as CASSVQHQADIFF.